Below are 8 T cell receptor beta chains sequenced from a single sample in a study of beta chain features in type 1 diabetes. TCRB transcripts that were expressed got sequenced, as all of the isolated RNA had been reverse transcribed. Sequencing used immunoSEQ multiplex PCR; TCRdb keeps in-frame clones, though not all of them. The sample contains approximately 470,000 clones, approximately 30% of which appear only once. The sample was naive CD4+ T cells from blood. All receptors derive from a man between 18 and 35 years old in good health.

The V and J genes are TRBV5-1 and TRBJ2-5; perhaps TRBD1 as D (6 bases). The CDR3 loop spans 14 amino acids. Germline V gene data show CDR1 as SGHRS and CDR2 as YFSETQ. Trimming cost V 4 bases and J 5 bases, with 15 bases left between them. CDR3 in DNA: TGCGCCAGCAGCACCTACAGGGAAACGGAGACCCAGTACTTC. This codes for CASSTYRETETQYF.

This CDR3 is CASTRTGGTDTQYF. CDR3 bases: TGTGCCAGCACCCGGACTGGGGGCACAGATACGCAGTATTTT. The genes are TRBV6-5 and TRBJ2-3, with a possible D match to TRBD2 (5 bases). V dropped 7 bases and J dropped 1 base, with 12 bases sitting between them. Germline V gene sequence: CDR1 MNHEY, CDR2 SVGAGI. The CDR3 is 14 residues long.

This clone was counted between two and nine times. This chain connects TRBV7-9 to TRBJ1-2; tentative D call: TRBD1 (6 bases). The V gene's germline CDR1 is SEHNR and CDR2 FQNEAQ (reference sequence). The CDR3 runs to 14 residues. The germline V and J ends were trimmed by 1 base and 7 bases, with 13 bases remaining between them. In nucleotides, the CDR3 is TGTGCCAGCAGCTTAGTCAGGGGAGAAAGTGGCTACACCTTC. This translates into CASSLVRGESGYTF.

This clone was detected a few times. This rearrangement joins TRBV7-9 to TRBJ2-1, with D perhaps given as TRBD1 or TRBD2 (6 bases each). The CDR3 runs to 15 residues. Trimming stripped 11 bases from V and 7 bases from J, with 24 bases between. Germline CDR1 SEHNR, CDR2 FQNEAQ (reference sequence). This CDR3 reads CAYEGETRTMNEQFF. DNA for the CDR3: TGTGCCTACGAGGGGGAGACTAGAACGATGAATGAGCAGTTCTTC.

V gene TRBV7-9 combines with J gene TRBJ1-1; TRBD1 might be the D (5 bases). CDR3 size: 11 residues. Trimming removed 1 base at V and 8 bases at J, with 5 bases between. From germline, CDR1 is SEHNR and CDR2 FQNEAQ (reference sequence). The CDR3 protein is CASSLGQEAFF. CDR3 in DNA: TGTGCCAGCAGCTTAGGACAGGAAGCTTTCTTT.

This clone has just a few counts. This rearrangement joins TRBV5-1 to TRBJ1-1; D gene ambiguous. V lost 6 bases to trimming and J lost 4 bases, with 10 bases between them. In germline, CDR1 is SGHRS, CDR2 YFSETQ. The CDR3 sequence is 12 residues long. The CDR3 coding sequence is TGCGCCAGCACCAGAGAGGGCACTGAAGCTTTCTTT. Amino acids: CASTREGTEAFF.

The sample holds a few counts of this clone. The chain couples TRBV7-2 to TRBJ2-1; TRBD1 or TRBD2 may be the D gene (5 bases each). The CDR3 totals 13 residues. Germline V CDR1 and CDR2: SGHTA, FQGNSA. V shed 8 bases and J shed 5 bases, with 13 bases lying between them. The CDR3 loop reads CASAEGPNNEQFF. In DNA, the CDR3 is TGTGCCAGCGCTGAGGGACCAAACAATGAGCAGTTCTTC.

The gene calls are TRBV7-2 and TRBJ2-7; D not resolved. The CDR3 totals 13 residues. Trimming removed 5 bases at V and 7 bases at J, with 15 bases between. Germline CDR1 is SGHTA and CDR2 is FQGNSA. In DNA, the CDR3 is TGTGCCAGCAGCCCGCGGTCCTTGGAGGAGCAGTACTTC. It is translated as CASSPRSLEEQYF.